This TCR beta chain came from a study of Ad26.COV2.S vaccination and SARS-CoV-2 variants. Germline assignment: CDR1 KGHSH and CDR2 LQKENI. This CDR3 comprises 14 residues. Deletions cut 6 bases from V and 7 bases from J, with 16 bases between. Notes on the study in general: Vaccinated and placebo-treated recipients had similar non-spike TCR breadth.

Data came from immunoSEQ multiplex PCR; TCRdb stores just in-frame clones and leaves some out. The table shows a few hundred thousand clones, with 80% to 95% occurring only once. Indicated treatment: over 15 received Ad26.COV2.S at low or high dose, single or two shots; roughly five received placebo; per-sample allocation not given. Material that was analyzed had been drawn on day 63 after the first vaccine or placebo injection. Comments on this clone: Its antigen is still unknown.

This receptor was obtained from a person between 18 and 59 years old who received the Ad26.COV2.S COVID-19 vaccine or a placebo. V is TRBV18 and J is TRBJ2-1; maybe TRBD1 (5 bases). This material consisted of peripheral blood, taken in a trial of Ad26.COV2.S vaccine versus placebo. CDR3 amino acids: CASSRQGYLNEQFF. CDR3 sequence (DNA): TGTGCCAGCTCCCGGCAGGGTTACTTGAATGAGCAGTTCTTC.